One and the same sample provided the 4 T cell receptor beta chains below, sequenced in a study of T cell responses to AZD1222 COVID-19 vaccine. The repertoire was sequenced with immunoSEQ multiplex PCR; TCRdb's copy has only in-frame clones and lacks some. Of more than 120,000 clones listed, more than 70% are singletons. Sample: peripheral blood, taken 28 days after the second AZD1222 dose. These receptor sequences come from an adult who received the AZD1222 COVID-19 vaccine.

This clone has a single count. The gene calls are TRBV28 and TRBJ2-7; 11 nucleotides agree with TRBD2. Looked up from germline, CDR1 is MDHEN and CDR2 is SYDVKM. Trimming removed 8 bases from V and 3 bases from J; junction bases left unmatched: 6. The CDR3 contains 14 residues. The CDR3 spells CASGETSGIYEQYF. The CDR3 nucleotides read TGTGCCAGCGGGGAGACTAGCGGGATCTACGAGCAGTACTTC.

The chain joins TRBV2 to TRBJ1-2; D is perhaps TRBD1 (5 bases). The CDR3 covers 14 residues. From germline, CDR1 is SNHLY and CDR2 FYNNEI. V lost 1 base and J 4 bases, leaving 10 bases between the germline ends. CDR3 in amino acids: CASSEGQGRYGYTF. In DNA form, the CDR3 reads TGTGCCAGCAGTGAAGGGCAGGGACGCTATGGCTACACCTTC.

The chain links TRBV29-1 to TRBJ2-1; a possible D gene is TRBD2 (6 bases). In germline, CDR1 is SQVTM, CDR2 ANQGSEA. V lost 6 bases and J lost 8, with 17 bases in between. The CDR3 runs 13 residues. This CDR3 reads CSVTRIWGDEQFF. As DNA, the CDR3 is TGCAGCGTCACCCGGATTTGGGGGGATGAGCAGTTCTTC.

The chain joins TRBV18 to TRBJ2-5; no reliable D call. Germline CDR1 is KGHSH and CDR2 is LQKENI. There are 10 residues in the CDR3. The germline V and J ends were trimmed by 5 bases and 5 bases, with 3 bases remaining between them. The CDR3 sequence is CASSGETQYF. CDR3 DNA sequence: TGTGCCAGCTCAGGGGAGACCCAGTACTTC. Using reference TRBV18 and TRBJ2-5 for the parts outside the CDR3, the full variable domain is NAGVMQNPRHLVRRRGQEARLRCSPMKGHSHVYWYRQLPEEGLKFMVYLQKENIIDESGMPKERFSAEFPKEGPSILRIQQVVRGDSAAYFCASSGETQYFGPGTRLLVL.